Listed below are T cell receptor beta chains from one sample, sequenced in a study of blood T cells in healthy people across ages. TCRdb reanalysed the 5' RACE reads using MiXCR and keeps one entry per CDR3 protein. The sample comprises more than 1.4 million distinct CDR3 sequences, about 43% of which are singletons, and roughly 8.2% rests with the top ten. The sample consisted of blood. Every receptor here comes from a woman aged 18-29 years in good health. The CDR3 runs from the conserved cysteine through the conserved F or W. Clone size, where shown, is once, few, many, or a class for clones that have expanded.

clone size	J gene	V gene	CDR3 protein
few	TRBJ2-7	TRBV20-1	CSALPTAPRYEQYF
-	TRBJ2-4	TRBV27	CASSLSGGAVKNIQYF
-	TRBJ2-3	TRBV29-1	CSAGTASTDTQYF
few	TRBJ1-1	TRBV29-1	CSVEAGTRNTEAFF
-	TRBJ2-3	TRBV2	CAWRTSGELDTQYF
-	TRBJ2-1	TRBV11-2	CASSLEGPPGGEQFF
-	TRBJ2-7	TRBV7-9	CASSDSGTGHSYEQYF
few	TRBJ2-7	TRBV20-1	CSADHPGTYEQYF
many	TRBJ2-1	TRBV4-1	CASSQVAGSSYNEQFF
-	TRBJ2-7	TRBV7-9	CASSSLDRAPYEQYF
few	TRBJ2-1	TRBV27	CASSNPEGGYNEQFF
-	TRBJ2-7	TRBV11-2	CAGSSAYGSSYEQYF
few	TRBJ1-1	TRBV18	CASSPLFQGNLNTEAFF
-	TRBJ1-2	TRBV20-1	CSARDGTGEVGGYTF
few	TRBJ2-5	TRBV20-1	CSATVGAQETQYF
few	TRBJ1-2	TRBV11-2	CASSSLTQGGYGYTF
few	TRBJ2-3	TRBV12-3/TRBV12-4	CASSQPLGAGRDTQYF
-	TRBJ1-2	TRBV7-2	CASSFPGQGPSSIGYTF
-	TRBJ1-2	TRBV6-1	CASIERGNSYTF
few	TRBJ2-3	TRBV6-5	CASSLAEGEPSDTQYF
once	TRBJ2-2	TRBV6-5	CASSYIARGGTGELFF
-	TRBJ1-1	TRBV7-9	CASSYPGLGTEAFF
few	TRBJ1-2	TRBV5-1	CASSLAAGSRNGYTF
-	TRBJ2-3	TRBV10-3	CAISDGRAAADTQYF
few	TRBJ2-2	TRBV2	CASRPLAGPTGELFF
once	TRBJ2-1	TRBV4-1	CASSPTLAEHYNEKFF
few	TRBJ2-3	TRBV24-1	CATSDPGGQGGQYF
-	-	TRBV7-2	CASSLAAGGHETQYF
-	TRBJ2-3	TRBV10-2	CASSRGGGQVDTQYF
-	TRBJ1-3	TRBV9	CASSVKPALEGNTIYF
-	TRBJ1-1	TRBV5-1	CASSLAGQGAMNTEAFF